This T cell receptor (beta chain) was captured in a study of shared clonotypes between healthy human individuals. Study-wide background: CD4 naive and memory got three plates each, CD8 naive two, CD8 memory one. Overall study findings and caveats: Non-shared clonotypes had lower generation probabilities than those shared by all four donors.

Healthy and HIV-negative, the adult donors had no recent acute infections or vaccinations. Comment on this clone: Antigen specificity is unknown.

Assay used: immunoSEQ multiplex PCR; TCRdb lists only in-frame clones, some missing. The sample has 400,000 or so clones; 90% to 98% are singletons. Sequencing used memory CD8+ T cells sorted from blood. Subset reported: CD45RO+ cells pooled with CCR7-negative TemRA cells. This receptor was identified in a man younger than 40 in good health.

The CDR3 DNA follows: TGTGCCAGCAGCGGCGCCATCGACCGGGGGTCCACAGATACGCAGTATTTT. Amino acid sequence: CASSGAIDRGSTDTQYF. The chain employs TRBV9 and TRBJ2-3; D might be TRBD2 (6 bases). V lost 3 bases and J 2 bases, leaving 19 bases between the germline ends. This CDR3 spans 17 amino acids. From germline, CDR1 is SGDLS and CDR2 YYNGEE.